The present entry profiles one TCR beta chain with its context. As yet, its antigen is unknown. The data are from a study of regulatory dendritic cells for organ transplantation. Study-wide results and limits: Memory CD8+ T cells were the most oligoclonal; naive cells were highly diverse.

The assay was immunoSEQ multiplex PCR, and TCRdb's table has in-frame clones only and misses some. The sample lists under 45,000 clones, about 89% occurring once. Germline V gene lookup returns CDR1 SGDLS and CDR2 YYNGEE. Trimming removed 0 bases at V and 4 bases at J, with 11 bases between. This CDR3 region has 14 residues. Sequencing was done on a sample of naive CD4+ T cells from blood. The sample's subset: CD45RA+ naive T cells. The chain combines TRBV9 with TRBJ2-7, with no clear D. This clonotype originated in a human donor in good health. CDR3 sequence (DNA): TGTGCCAGCAGCGTAGCCGACGTCTTGTACGAGCAGTACTTC. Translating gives CASSVADVLYEQYF.